This TCR beta chain was captured in a study of response to subunit inactivated influenza vaccine. Study results and caveats: Few additional T cells are recruited per seasonal influenza vaccination, authors suggested.

Trimming removed 4 bases from V and 12 bases from J; junction bases left unmatched: 11. Germline CDR1 is SGHDN and CDR2 is FVKESK. This CDR3 has 15 amino acids. MiXCR, applied by TCRdb to the RT-PCR reads, yields one record per CDR3 protein. The sample lists around 650,000 distinct CDR3 sequences; roughly 14% were seen once. This clonotype was recorded a few times. As yet, its antigen is unknown. This rearrangement joins TRBV14 to TRBJ2-1; 11 bases agree with TRBD2. The clonotype was recovered from a man aged 50-59 years who received an inactivated influenza vaccine. Source: PBMCs from blood, taken less than 13 days after vaccination. The CDR3 sequence is CASSLLGLADWRQFF. In nucleotides, the CDR3 is TGTGCCAGCAGCCTGTTGGGACTAGCGGATTGGAGGCAGTTCTTC.